The clone carrying this T cell receptor (beta chain) was recorded many times. The data were obtained in a study of identical twins. One entry per CDR3 protein results from TCRdb running MiXCR on the 5' RACE reads. The profile covers approximately 700,000 distinct CDR3 sequences, with 15% to 20% appearing a single time and approximately 14% taken by the ten largest. Germline lookup yields CDR1 SGHTA and CDR2 FQGNSA. With 2 bases clipped from V and 5 bases from J, the junction kept 8 bases outside the gene matches. The length of the CDR3 is 17 residues. These data were likewise used in another study, on T cells expressing NK-cell markers.

The material sequenced was PBMCs. This receptor was identified in a woman in her late teens or twenties in good health. The V gene is TRBV7-2, the J gene TRBJ2-2, with 10 bases identical to TRBD2. The CDR3 DNA reads TGTGCCAGCAGCTTATGGGTAGCGGGAGGAAGAACCGGGGAGCTGTTTTTT. This codes for CASSLWVAGGRTGELFF. Using reference TRBV7-2 and TRBJ2-2 for the parts outside the CDR3, the full variable domain is GAGVSQSPSNKVTEKGKDVELRCDPISGHTALYWYRQSLGQGLEFLIYFQGNSAPDKSGLPSDRFSAERTGGSVSTLTIQRTQQEDSAVYLCASSLWVAGGRTGELFFGEGSRLTVL.